The rows below give T cell receptor beta chains drawn from one sample of a study of early T cells in non-severe SARS-CoV-2 infection. MiXCR, run by TCRdb on the 5' RACE reads, gives a single entry per CDR3 protein. The data show more than 95,000 distinct CDR3 sequences, with approximately 15% seen just once and around 1.3% held by the top ten. Material for sequencing was whole blood. The receptors originated from an adult who was a healthcare worker with PCR-confirmed SARS-CoV-2 infection or an uninfected control (not recorded which). CDR3s include the opening cysteine and the closing phenylalanine or tryptophan. D genes are given only for firm matches. Some rows have no size entry. The others give once, few or many, or a class for an expanded clone.

clone_size,v_call,d_call,j_call,cdr3_aa,cdr3_nt
-,TRBV7-8,TRBD2,TRBJ2-2,CASSLQEAGDTGELFF,TGTGCCAGCAGCCTCCAGGAAGCGGGAGACACCGGGGAGCTGTTTTTT
few,TRBV11-2,TRBD1,TRBJ2-7,CASSLEGQGAWEQYF,TGTGCCAGCAGCTTAGAGGGACAGGGGGCTTGGGAGCAGTACTTC
-,TRBV15,TRBD2,TRBJ2-7,CATSRVTSGRYEQYF,TGTGCCACCAGCAGAGTGACTAGCGGGAGGTACGAGCAGTACTTC
-,TRBV29-1,-,TRBJ2-1,CSVGINSYNEQFF,TGCAGCGTTGGGATTAACTCCTACAATGAGCAGTTCTTC
-,TRBV14,-,TRBJ2-1,CASSQDSGEQFF,TGTGCCAGCAGCCAAGACAGCGGTGAGCAGTTCTTC
few,TRBV7-9,-,TRBJ1-3,CASNSPGLSGNTIYF,TGTGCCAGCAACTCCCCAGGGCTCTCTGGAAACACCATATATTTT
few,TRBV7-9,-,TRBJ1-1,CASSSKRENTEAFF,TGTGCCAGCAGCTCTAAAAGGGAAAACACTGAAGCTTTCTTT
few,TRBV20-1,TRBD1,TRBJ2-7,CSAAIGQALYEQYF,TGCAGTGCTGCCATTGGACAGGCACTCTACGAGCAGTACTTC
-,TRBV29-1,-,TRBJ2-1,CSAWSSNEQFF,TGCAGCGCCTGGAGTTCCAATGAGCAGTTCTTC
-,TRBV19,TRBD1,TRBJ1-6,CASEAGTDNSPLHF,TGTGCCAGTGAGGCCGGGACAGATAATTCACCCCTCCACTTT
few,TRBV27,TRBD2,TRBJ2-7,CASSPGVFRRTSVDEQYF,TGTGCCAGCAGTCCAGGGGTCTTTAGGCGGACTAGCGTTGACGAGCAGTACTTC
few,TRBV7-6,TRBD1,TRBJ2-5,CASSPSWTGALKRPQYF,TGTGCCAGCAGCCCAAGTTGGACAGGGGCACTCAAGAGACCCCAGTACTTC
few,TRBV7-2,TRBD1,TRBJ2-7,CASSFDRAYEQYF,TGTGCCAGCAGCTTCGACAGGGCCTACGAGCAGTACTTC
many,TRBV28,TRBD2,TRBJ2-7,CASSLARLAGGPGEQYF,TGTGCCAGCAGTTTAGCCCGACTCGCGGGAGGGCCGGGCGAGCAGTACTTC
few,TRBV5-1,-,TRBJ2-2,CASSLGLLNTGELFF,TGCGCCAGCAGCTTGGGACTATTGAACACCGGGGAGCTGTTTTTT
few,TRBV12-3/TRBV12-4,TRBD1,TRBJ1-1,CASSFWGGTGAKEAFF,TGTGCCAGCAGTTTTTGGGGGGGGACAGGGGCGAAGGAAGCTTTCTTT
few,TRBV7-2,TRBD1,TRBJ2-7,CASSLVLGTGVDEQYF,TGTGCCAGCAGCTTAGTGTTAGGGACAGGGGTTGACGAGCAGTACTTC
few,TRBV20-1,TRBD1,TRBJ2-3,CSARAGQGTDTQYF,TGCAGTGCTAGAGCGGGACAGGGCACAGATACGCAGTATTTT
many,TRBV19,TRBD1,TRBJ2-7,CASSIVDRTEQYF,TGTGCCAGTAGTATAGTGGACAGGACCGAGCAGTACTTC
-,TRBV7-2,-,TRBJ2-3,CASSPSRDKGDTQYF,TGTGCCAGCAGCCCGTCCCGGGACAAGGGCGATACGCAGTATTTT
-,TRBV7-8,TRBD2,TRBJ2-1,CASRPDRAVGLAGLDEQFF,TGTGCCAGCAGACCCGATCGGGCCGTCGGTCTAGCGGGGTTGGATGAGCAGTTCTTC
few,TRBV6-2/TRBV6-3,TRBD1,TRBJ2-7,CASSPIEGRGTYEQYF,TGTGCCAGCAGCCCTATTGAGGGCAGGGGGACCTACGAGCAGTACTTC
few,TRBV6-6,-,TRBJ1-4,CASSYSRAATNEKLFF,TGTGCCAGCAGTTACTCGAGGGCAGCAACTAATGAAAAACTGTTTTTT
few,TRBV7-2,-,TRBJ1-1,CASSFMSGNTEAFF,TGTGCCAGCAGCTTTATGTCAGGGAACACTGAAGCTTTCTTT
few,TRBV29-1,-,TRBJ2-7,CSVLEASDRNEQYF,TGCAGCGTCCTCGAAGCCTCAGATAGGAACGAGCAGTACTTC
few,TRBV7-2,-,TRBJ2-4,CASSLGHVGRNIQYF,TGTGCCAGCAGCTTAGGGCATGTGGGGCGAAACATTCAGTACTTC
few,TRBV6-2/TRBV6-3,-,TRBJ2-7,CASNPGHLYEQYF,TGTGCCAGCAACCCGGGACACCTGTACGAGCAGTACTTC
few,TRBV27,-,TRBJ2-7,CASSFSPDYEQYF,TGTGCCAGCAGTTTTTCGCCCGACTACGAGCAGTACTTC
-,TRBV12-3/TRBV12-4,-,TRBJ2-7,CASSSGRQRTYEQYF,TGTGCCAGCAGTTCCGGAAGACAGCGTACCTACGAGCAGTACTTC
-,TRBV29-1,TRBD1,TRBJ2-5,CSGTGGPNQETQYF,TGCAGCGGGACAGGGGGCCCGAACCAAGAGACCCAGTACTTC
many,TRBV7-2,-,TRBJ2-3,CASSEGLPGADTQYF,TGTGCCAGCAGCGAGGGACTTCCGGGGGCAGATACGCAGTATTTT
few,TRBV12-3/TRBV12-4,-,TRBJ2-4,CASSLMGGQRTKNIQYF,TGTGCCAGCAGTTTAATGGGGGGGCAAAGAACCAAAAACATTCAGTACTTC
few,TRBV2,TRBD2,TRBJ2-3,CASKLAGGRDTQYF,TGTGCCAGCAAACTAGCGGGAGGGCGAGATACGCAGTATTTT
many,TRBV6-2/TRBV6-3,-,TRBJ1-1,CASSPQGLEAFF,TGTGCCAGCAGCCCCCAGGGACTTGAAGCTTTCTTT
few,TRBV5-1,-,TRBJ1-1,CASSLVGTAEAFF,TGCGCCAGCAGCTTGGTCGGCACAGCTGAAGCTTTCTTT
-,TRBV29-1,-,TRBJ1-5,CSAWDGDQPQHF,TGCAGCGCCTGGGACGGCGATCAGCCCCAGCATTTT
many,TRBV24-1,-,TRBJ2-1,CATSPLWSDLNEQFF,TGTGCCACCAGTCCCTTATGGTCGGACCTAAATGAGCAGTTCTTC
many,TRBV29-1,TRBD1,TRBJ1-2,CSAKGQGDGYTF,TGCAGCGCGAAGGGACAGGGCGATGGCTACACCTTC
few,TRBV5-1,-,TRBJ1-1,CASSLERFLGTEAFF,TGCGCCAGCAGCTTGGAGAGGTTCCTTGGGACTGAAGCTTTCTTT
-,TRBV18,TRBD2,TRBJ2-2,CASSPEGGLGSGELFF,TGTGCCAGCTCACCAGAAGGGGGACTAGGATCCGGGGAGCTGTTTTTT
-,TRBV13,-,TRBJ2-3,CVSSPRGTDTQYF,TGTGTCAGCAGCCCGAGGGGCACAGATACGCAGTATTTT
once,TRBV12-3/TRBV12-4,-,TRBJ2-3,CASSFTAYLADTQYF,TGTGCCAGCAGTTTTACAGCATACCTGGCAGATACGCAGTATTTT